The present T cell receptor beta chain was sequenced within a study of blood T cell repertoires in COVID-19. Study-level background: Acute-phase and convalescent COVID-19 samples originated in the United States, Italy and Spain. The cDNA or gDNA used as material had been derived from T cells, B-cell-depleted T cells, or PBMCs.

Study processing details: It was from reference gene primer amplification that nucleated cell counts were estimated. Clones were sequenced by immunoSEQ multiplex PCR, and TCRdb holds only the in-frame ones, with some missing. The D gene and trimming were derived from the DNA, and the V and J assignments and clone size from that table. The repertoire consists of roughly 110,000 clones, with 75% to 90% occurring once and the leading ten covering roughly 4.4%. CDR1 is SNHLY and CDR2 is FYNNEI in the germline V gene. V dropped 6 bases and J dropped 4; count of bases not matched to a gene: 5. CDR3 length: 14 amino acids.

This TCR was sampled from a woman aged 50 to 60 with acute or convalescent COVID-19. V is TRBV2 and J is TRBJ2-2; 7 positions agree with TRBD1. Material for sequencing was peripheral blood. The CDR3 nucleotides are TGTGCCAGCAGGGCACAGGGGAGCACCGGGGAGCTGTTTTTT. Translating it yields CASRAQGSTGELFF.